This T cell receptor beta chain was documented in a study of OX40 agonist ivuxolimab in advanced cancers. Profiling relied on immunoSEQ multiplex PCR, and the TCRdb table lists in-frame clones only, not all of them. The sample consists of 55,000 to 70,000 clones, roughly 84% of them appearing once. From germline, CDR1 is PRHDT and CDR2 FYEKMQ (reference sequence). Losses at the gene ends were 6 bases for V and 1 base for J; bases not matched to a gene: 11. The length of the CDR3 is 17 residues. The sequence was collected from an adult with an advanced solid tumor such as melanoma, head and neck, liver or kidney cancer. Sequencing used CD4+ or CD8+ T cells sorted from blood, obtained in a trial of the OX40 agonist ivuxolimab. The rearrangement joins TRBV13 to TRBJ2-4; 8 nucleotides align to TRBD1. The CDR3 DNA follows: TGTGCCAGCAGGCAAAGGACAGGGCCATTGGCCAAAAACATTCAGTACTTC. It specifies CASRQRTGPLAKNIQYF.